One and the same sample provided the 15 T cell receptor beta chains below, sequenced in a study of shared clonotypes between healthy human individuals. Libraries were prepared by immunoSEQ multiplex PCR; TCRdb keeps only in-frame clonotypes and omits some of them. This table has about 610,000 clones, 95% to 97% appearing once. Naive CD8 populations comprised CD45RO-negative cells positively selected for CCR7, excluding terminally differentiated effector memory CD45RA+ cells. Source material: naive CD8+ T cells sorted from blood. The source is a woman aged 25-40 years in good health.

The V call is TRBV4-1, the J call TRBJ1-4; the D gene is possibly TRBD1 (5 bases). Per germline, CDR1 MGHRA and CDR2 YSYEKL. The CDR3 runs 14 residues. V was clipped by 2 bases and J by 4 bases, with 8 bases between them. CDR3 loop: CASSQRTSNEKLFF. The CDR3 nucleotides read TGCGCCAGCAGCCAACGGACAAGTAATGAAAAACTGTTTTTT.

CDR3 amino acids: CASSGPGLAVEETQYF. In DNA, the CDR3 is TGTGCCAGCAGCGGCCCGGGACTAGCGGTGGAAGAGACCCAGTACTTC. The chain recombines TRBV7-2 with TRBJ2-5; 11 bases are a match to TRBD2. The germline V gene has CDR1 SGHTA and CDR2 FQGNSA. J lost 3 bases, V lost 5 bases, and 8 bases had no gene match. The CDR3 spans 16 residues.

This clone is a singleton in its sample. This sequence joins TRBV4-1 and TRBJ2-1; TRBD2 might be the D (5 bases). This CDR3 comprises 14 residues. The V gene's germline CDR1 is MGHRA and CDR2 YSYEKL. Trimming stripped 0 bases from V and 10 bases from J, with 13 bases between. The CDR3 bases are TGCGCCAGCAGCCAAGATACTCGGACTCGGGAGCAGTTCTTC. Translated, it gives CASSQDTRTREQFF.

V gene TRBV7-9 combines with J gene TRBJ2-1; the match to TRBD2 covers 9 bases. This CDR3 comprises 15 residues. The germline CDR1 and CDR2 sequences are SEHNR and FQNEAQ (reference sequence). With 8 bases clipped from V and 3 bases from J, the junction kept 8 bases outside the gene matches. The CDR3 region has the DNA TGTGCCAGCCGCCAGGAGCGGGGGGACTACAATGAGCAGTTCTTC. This encodes CASRQERGDYNEQFF.

The chain joins TRBV28 to TRBJ2-3, with 8 bases that match TRBD1. CDR1 and CDR2 from the germline V gene are MDHEN and SYDVKM. The CDR3 is made up of 14 amino acids. The V and J ends lost 6 bases and 2 bases, in that order; junction bases with no gene match: 4. The CDR3 reads CASRRTGLTDTQYF. DNA for the CDR3: TGTGCCAGCAGAAGGACAGGGCTCACAGATACGCAGTATTTT.

This chain uses TRBV11-2 with TRBJ1-1; TRBD1 is a possible D gene (6 bases). Trimming shortened V by 7 bases and J by 3 bases, and 15 bases separated the two germline ends. This CDR3 spans 14 amino acids. Germline CDR1 reads SGHAT; CDR2 reads FQNNGV. CDR3 residues: CASTPEYRDTEAFF. DNA for the CDR3: TGTGCCAGCACCCCCGAATACAGGGACACTGAAGCTTTCTTT.

This chain links TRBV7-6 with TRBJ2-3; no firm D call. In germline, CDR1 is SGHVS, CDR2 FNYEAQ. CDR3 size: 13 residues. V was clipped by 3 bases and J by 1 base, with 5 bases between them. The CDR3, as DNA: TGTGCCAGCAGCTTTATGGGCACAGATACGCAGTATTTT. Translated: CASSFMGTDTQYF. The full variable domain, its missing parts supplied by reference TRBV7-6 and TRBJ2-3, is GAGVSQSPRYKVTKRGQDVALRCDPISGHVSLYWYRQALGQGPEFLTYFNYEAQQDKSGLPNDRFSAERPEGSISTLTIQRTEQRDSAMYRCASSFMGTDTQYFGPGTRLTVL.

The chain uses TRBV7-6 and TRBJ2-7; TRBD2 agrees at 14 bases. V lost 4 bases and J lost 5; bases outside the gene matches: 4. Germline CDR1 and CDR2: SGHVS and FNYEAQ. This CDR3 is built from 15 residues. The chain's CDR3 is CASSSRGLAGDEQYF. The CDR3 region has the DNA TGTGCCAGCAGCTCAAGGGGACTAGCGGGAGACGAGCAGTACTTC. The whole variable domain, remainder taken from reference TRBV7-6 and TRBJ2-7, is GAGVSQSPRYKVTKRGQDVALRCDPISGHVSLYWYRQALGQGPEFLTYFNYEAQQDKSGLPNDRFSAERPEGSISTLTIQRTEQRDSAMYRCASSSRGLAGDEQYFGPGTRLTVT.

This chain uses TRBV28 with TRBJ1-1; D ambiguous. Looked up from germline, CDR1 is MDHEN and CDR2 is SYDVKM. Trimming removed 3 bases at V and 5 bases at J, with 10 bases between. This CDR3 contains 13 residues. DNA for the CDR3: TGTGCCAGCAGTTTGCGGGGAGGAACTGAAGCTTTCTTT. Translating gives CASSLRGGTEAFF.

J is TRBJ2-3 and V is TRBV28; no clear D gene. From germline, CDR1 is MDHEN and CDR2 SYDVKM. Trimming pared 10 bases from V and 1 base from J, leaving 3 bases between. This CDR3 region has 10 residues. CDR3 loop: CATCTDTQYF. The DNA of the CDR3 is TGTGCCACCTGCACAGATACGCAGTATTTT.

The chain joins TRBV6-6 to TRBJ1-2; D is ambiguous. This CDR3 comprises 16 residues. Germline V gene lookup returns CDR1 MNHNY and CDR2 SVGAGI (reference sequence). The germline V and J ends were trimmed by 0 bases and 0 bases, with 11 bases remaining between them. CDR3 region: CASSYSGPGSNYGYTF. CDR3 DNA sequence: TGTGCCAGCAGTTACTCAGGGCCGGGCTCTAACTATGGCTACACCTTC.

This clone was counted a single time. V is TRBV27 and J is TRBJ1-2; 8 nucleotides align to TRBD1. Per germline, CDR1 MNHEY and CDR2 SMNVEV (reference sequence). CDR3 length: 14 residues. The junction had 11 bases not matched to a gene; V was cut back by 8 bases and J by 6 bases. The CDR3 protein is CASGAGGAWNGYTF. Here the CDR3 DNA reads TGTGCCAGCGGAGCAGGGGGCGCGTGGAATGGCTACACCTTC.

The chain combines TRBV13 with TRBJ2-1; 7 bases are a match to TRBD2. Per the germline V gene, CDR1 is PRHDT and CDR2 is FYEKMQ (reference sequence). This CDR3 is built from 14 residues. The ends lost 8 bases at V and 6 bases at J; junction bases unmatched: 10. The CDR3 region is CASGGTGTTNEQFF. The CDR3 bases are TGTGCCAGCGGGGGAACCGGGACTACCAATGAGCAGTTCTTC.

This chain uses TRBV2 with TRBJ2-2; D unclear. The CDR3 runs 11 residues. Germline V lookup: CDR1 SNHLY, CDR2 FYNNEI. V was pared by 11 bases and J by 7 bases, with 11 bases between. The CDR3 sequence is CALSPGGELFF. CDR3 DNA: TGTGCCTTATCGCCCGGCGGGGAGCTGTTTTTT.

The chain employs TRBV5-1 and TRBJ2-4, with a weak D call TRBD1 (6 bases). The germline V and J ends were trimmed by 0 bases and 1 base, with 17 bases remaining between them. Germline-derived CDR1 and CDR2 are SGHRS and YFSETQ. CDR3 length: 18 amino acids. CDR3 sequence: CASSLARNRVGAKNIQYF. In nucleotides, the CDR3 is TGCGCCAGCAGCTTGGCCAGGAACAGGGTGGGGGCCAAAAACATTCAGTACTTC.